This TCR beta chain is from a study of T cell responses to AZD1222 COVID-19 vaccine. Notes on the study in general: The breadth and depth of Spike-specific TCRs increased once two AZD1222 doses had been given. Spike-wide coverage was observed for vaccine-associated CD4 TCRs, with dominant responses at 160-218 and 743-854.

As concerns this clone: What it recognizes is unknown.

Timing groups of about 4 and about 12 weeks for second doses were pooled. Repertoires were generated with immunoSEQ multiplex PCR, while TCRdb's copy carries only in-frame clones and drops some. The data show 90,000 to 120,000 clones, around nine tenths seen once. Germline values: CDR1 SGHAT, CDR2 FQNNGV. Trimming cost V 1 base and J 3 bases; bases outside gene matches: 10. The CDR3 length is 17 residues. The sample consisted of peripheral blood, taken 28 days after the second AZD1222 dose. The V and J genes are TRBV11-2 and TRBJ1-2, with 8 bases lining up with TRBD1. This TCR came from an adult who received the AZD1222 COVID-19 vaccine. CDR3 in amino acids: CASSLALRQGKDYGYTF. In DNA, the CDR3 is TGTGCCAGCAGCTTAGCACTACGACAGGGGAAGGACTATGGCTACACCTTC.